Shown below are 20 T cell receptor beta chains from a single sample sequenced in a study of OX40 agonist ivuxolimab in advanced cancers. TCRdb keeps only in-frame clones here, not all; method: immunoSEQ multiplex PCR. The repertoire holds 60,000 to 70,000 clones, with around 88% as singletons. Specimen: CD4+ or CD8+ T cells sorted from blood, collected in a trial of the OX40 agonist ivuxolimab. These receptors were collected from an adult with an advanced solid tumor such as melanoma, head and neck, liver or kidney cancer.

The rearrangement links TRBV28 to TRBJ2-7, with a possible D match to TRBD1 (6 bases). The CDR3 runs to 17 residues. Trimming removed 10 bases from V and 3 bases from J, with 28 bases in between. Germline values: CDR1 MDHEN, CDR2 SYDVKM. Written as DNA, the CDR3 is TGTGCCACCTCATTTACGGAGACAGGACGAAAGTACTACGAGCAGTACTTC. Residues: CATSFTETGRKYYEQYF.

This clone has a handful of counts. This chain joins TRBV19 and TRBJ1-2; D ambiguous. V was cut by 5 bases and J by 4 bases, with 2 bases left in between. This CDR3 region has 10 residues. Per germline, CDR1 LNHDA and CDR2 SQIVND (reference sequence). CDR3 residues: CASSGYGYTF. For the CDR3, the DNA is TGTGCCAGTAGTGGCTATGGCTACACCTTC. Supplemented by reference TRBV19 and TRBJ1-2, the full variable domain reads DGGITQSPKYLFRKEGQNVTLSCEQNLNHDAMYWYRQDPGQGLRLIYYSQIVNDFQKGDIAEGYSVSREKKESFPLTVTSAQKNPTAFYLCASSGYGYTFGSGTRLTVV.

The chain has TRBV5-1 and TRBJ2-1, with D maybe TRBD2 (6 bases). Germline V gives CDR1 SGHRS, CDR2 YFSETQ. The CDR3 covers 15 residues. Trimming took 4 bases from V and 0 from J, leaving 11 bases between them. CDR3 loop: CASSRSGGSYNEQFF. The DNA of the CDR3 is TGCGCCAGCAGCCGTAGCGGAGGCTCCTACAATGAGCAGTTCTTC.

This sequence joins TRBV28 and TRBJ2-3, with TRBD2 matching 7 bases. After removal of 3 bases from V and 3 bases from J, the junction contained 6 bases not matched to a gene. Germline V gene sequence: CDR1 MDHEN, CDR2 SYDVKM. The CDR3 contains 15 residues. CDR3 amino acids: CASSFGGGYTDTQYF. The DNA for the CDR3 is TGTGCCAGCAGTTTTGGGGGAGGGTATACAGATACGCAGTATTTT.

V usage is TRBV5-1 and J usage is TRBJ2-7, with D perhaps TRBD1 (5 bases). The germline CDR1 and CDR2 sequences are SGHRS and YFSETQ. V dropped 0 bases and J dropped 3 bases, with 7 bases sitting between them. This CDR3 comprises 13 residues. CDR3 sequence (DNA): TGCGCCAGCAGCTTGGCAGGGAACTACGAGCAGTACTTC. Translation gives CASSLAGNYEQYF.

The rearrangement uses TRBV21-1 and TRBJ2-7; the D segment call TRBD1 is taken from the table without a DNA check. TRBV21-1 is given as a pseudogene. The CDR3 consists of 16 residues. The DNA of the CDR3 is TGTGCCAGCAGCAAAGAGAGGACAGGGGACTCCTACGAGCAGTACTTC. Amino acid sequence: CASSKERTGDSYEQYF.

The chain uses TRBV5-5 and TRBJ2-7; tentative D call: TRBD1 (5 bases). Germline CDR1 is SGHKS and CDR2 is YYEKEE (reference sequence). V gave up 4 bases and J gave up 0 bases, with 11 bases separating them. CDR3 length: 14 amino acids. CDR3 bases: TGTGCCAGCAGCCCCAGGGTAGGCTCCTACGAGCAGTACTTC. Protein sequence: CASSPRVGSYEQYF.

J is TRBJ2-3 and V is TRBV2, with TRBD2 as a possible D gene (5 bases). The germline gives CDR1 SNHLY, CDR2 FYNNEI. V was trimmed by 0 bases and J by 4 bases, leaving 8 bases between them. The CDR3 runs 14 residues. The CDR3 DNA is TGTGCCAGCAGTGAAGCTACTAGTGCAGATACGCAGTATTTT. Translated, it gives CASSEATSADTQYF.

The rearrangement links TRBV6-5 to TRBJ2-1, with 7 bases fitting TRBD2. V gave up 3 bases and J gave up 2 bases; unmatched junction bases: 4. The CDR3 spans 15 residues. Per germline, CDR1 MNHEY and CDR2 SVGAGI. CDR3 sequence (DNA): TGTGCCAGCAGTTATACGGGGGGACCCTACAATGAGCAGTTCTTC. Protein sequence: CASSYTGGPYNEQFF.

This chain joins TRBV29-1 and TRBJ1-4; D possibly corresponds to TRBD1 (5 bases). Trimming took off 0 bases at V and 5 bases at J, with 13 bases between the two ends. Germline V gene lookup returns CDR1 SQVTM and CDR2 ANQGSEA. The CDR3 contains 15 residues. Here the CDR3 DNA reads TGCAGCGTTGAAGATCTGGGCCAGGGAAATGAAAAACTGTTTTTT. Protein: CSVEDLGQGNEKLFF.

The chain has TRBV5-4 and TRBJ2-1; 7 nucleotides match TRBD2. V shed 1 base and J 3 bases; nucleotides not matched to a gene: 4. The germline CDR1 and CDR2 sequences are SGHNT and YYREEE (reference sequence). The CDR3 covers 15 residues. CDR3 bases: TGTGCCAGCAGCTTGTTCTCTAGCGGCTACAATGAGCAGTTCTTC. It translates to CASSLFSSGYNEQFF.

V is TRBV7-2 and J is TRBJ1-2; 11 bases align to TRBD1. The J segment lost 7 bases and the V segment lost 0 bases, leaving 4 bases of the junction unmatched. The CDR3 totals 15 residues. Per germline, CDR1 SGHTA and CDR2 FQGNSA. The CDR3 DNA reads as TGTGCCAGCAGCTTAGCGGACAGGGGGCTTCGTGGCTACACCTTC. Protein product: CASSLADRGLRGYTF.

The CDR3 is CASGRGQPQHF. CDR3 coding DNA: TGTGCCAGCGGCAGGGGACAGCCCCAGCATTTT. The rearrangement joins TRBV27 to TRBJ1-5, with D possibly TRBD1 on 6 matching bases. V lost 8 bases to trimming and J lost 7 bases, with 9 bases between them. Looked up from germline, CDR1 is MNHEY and CDR2 is SMNVEV (reference sequence). There are 11 residues in the CDR3.

This clone showed up just once. The chain combines TRBV10-3 with TRBJ1-3; D is perhaps TRBD1 (5 bases). V was shortened by 4 bases and J by 0 bases, with 22 bases between the two germline ends. The CDR3 is 19 amino acids. Germline V gene lookup returns CDR1 ENHRY and CDR2 SYGVKD. The CDR3 protein is CAISAKGRAAGPSGNTIYF. The CDR3 region has the DNA TGTGCCATCAGTGCTAAGGGCAGGGCTGCGGGCCCCTCTGGAAACACCATATATTTT.

The rearrangement joins TRBV5-4 to TRBJ2-5; 8 nucleotides align to TRBD1. After removal of 4 bases from V and 5 bases from J, the junction contained 4 bases not matched to a gene. CDR1 and CDR2 (germline): SGHNT, YYREEE (reference sequence). This CDR3 is 13 amino acids long. CDR3 region: CASSLRGQETQYF. CDR3 bases: TGTGCCAGCAGCCTCAGGGGGCAGGAGACCCAGTACTTC. The whole variable domain, remainder taken from reference TRBV5-4 and TRBJ2-5, is ETGVTQSPTHLIKTRGQQVTLRCSSQSGHNTVSWYQQALGQGPQFIFQYYREEENGRGNFPPRFSGLQFPNYSSELNVNALELDDSALYLCASSLRGQETQYFGPGTRLLVL.

The chain couples TRBV7-2 to TRBJ1-1; TRBD1 aligns across 9 bases. This CDR3 contains 14 residues. Germline V gene sequence: CDR1 SGHTA, CDR2 FQGNSA. V was pared by 4 bases and J by 5 bases, with 5 bases of the junction left unmatched. CDR3 nucleotide sequence: TGTGCCAGCAGCTCTCAGGGACAGGGAACTGAAGCTTTCTTT. Protein: CASSSQGQGTEAFF.

The chain is built from TRBV11-2 and TRBJ2-1; 7 nucleotides align to TRBD2. Germline CDR1 reads SGHAT; CDR2 reads FQNNGV. This CDR3 has 16 residues. The V gene end was trimmed by 7 bases and the J gene end by 10 bases; junction bases not matched to a gene: 19. CDR3 sequence: CASIDKAGTGVREQFF. CDR3 nucleotide sequence: TGTGCCAGCATCGATAAAGCGGGGACCGGCGTCAGGGAGCAGTTCTTC. Full variable domain (rest looked up from reference TRBV11-2 and TRBJ2-1): EAGVAQSPRYKIIEKRQSVAFWCNPISGHATLYWYQQILGQGPKLLIQFQNNGVVDDSQLPKDRFSAERLKGVDSTLKIQPAKLEDSAVYLCASIDKAGTGVREQFFGPGTRLTVL.

V gene TRBV2 combines with J gene TRBJ2-7; 8 positions match TRBD2. The germline V gene encodes CDR1 SNHLY and CDR2 FYNNEI. V shed 7 bases and J 2 bases; nucleotides not matched to a gene: 7. The CDR3 runs to 14 residues. The CDR3 loop is CASKEASGPYEQYF. The DNA for the CDR3 is TGTGCCAGCAAGGAGGCTAGCGGGCCCTACGAGCAGTACTTC.

The V call is TRBV30, the J call TRBJ1-1, with D possibly being TRBD1 (5 bases). The CDR3 has 15 amino acids. Germline V lookup: CDR1 GTSNPN, CDR2 SVGIG (reference sequence). Trimming took off 2 bases at V and 4 bases at J, with 17 bases between the two ends. CDR3 coding DNA: TGTGCCTGGAGTCTCTGGGGGGGGGAGAGCACTGAAGCTTTCTTT. Protein sequence: CAWSLWGGESTEAFF.

This clone has more than one count but fewer than ten. The chain recombines TRBV5-1 with TRBJ1-1; D is uncertain. This CDR3 is built from 18 residues. Trimming pared 0 bases from V and 0 bases from J, leaving 18 bases between. The germline gives CDR1 SGHRS, CDR2 YFSETQ. In DNA form, the CDR3 reads TGCGCCAGCAGCTTGGTTCGGGGTACCCAAACTATGAACACTGAAGCTTTCTTT. Its translation: CASSLVRGTQTMNTEAFF.